The subject of this entry is one TCR beta chain. The antigen is unknown. Treatment defined: oral pan-JAK inhibitor, 5-10 mg twice daily. It was from alopecia areata patients that lesional scalp punch biopsies and peripheral blood were collected. This entry belongs to a study of CD8+ T cells in alopecia areata. cDNA prepared by RNA extraction and subsequent reverse transcription served as the template for sequencing. Method: immunoSEQ multiplex PCR; TCRdb's copy keeps in-frame clones and lacks some. Here the sample spans around 21,000 clones, 59% being singletons. Findings of the study overall: Sharing of TCRs across patients appeared less clear than in mice, possibly for HLA-related reasons. Administration of tofacitinib significantly diminished scalp clonality and expanded CD8+ clones within the top 100. Numerous clones, expanded in lesions, remained in scalp and blood during tofacitinib.

The source material was skin, sampled at week 4, from a patient treated with tofacitinib. The receptor was isolated from a human donor with alopecia areata.

CDR3 sequence reads: CASSEQGEGTEAFF. DNA for the CDR3: TGCGCCAGCAGCGAACAGGGAGAGGGCACTGAAGCTTTCTTT. The rearrangement links TRBV5-1 to TRBJ1-1; D is perhaps TRBD1 (6 bases). The V and J ends lost 4 bases and 4 bases respectively, with 14 bases between them. This CDR3 region has 14 residues. The germline V gene has CDR1 SGHRS and CDR2 YFSETQ.